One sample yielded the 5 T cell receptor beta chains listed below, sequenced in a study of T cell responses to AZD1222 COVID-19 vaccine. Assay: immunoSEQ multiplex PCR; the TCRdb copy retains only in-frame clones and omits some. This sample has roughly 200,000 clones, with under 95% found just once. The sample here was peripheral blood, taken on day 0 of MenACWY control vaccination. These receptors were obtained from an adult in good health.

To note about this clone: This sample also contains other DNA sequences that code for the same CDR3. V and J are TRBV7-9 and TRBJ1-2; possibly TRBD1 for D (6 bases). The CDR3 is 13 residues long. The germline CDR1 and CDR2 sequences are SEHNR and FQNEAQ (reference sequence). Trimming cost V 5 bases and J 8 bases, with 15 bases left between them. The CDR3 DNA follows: TGTGCCAGCAGCCCACAGGGATTCGGCGGCTACACCTTC. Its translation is CASSPQGFGGYTF.

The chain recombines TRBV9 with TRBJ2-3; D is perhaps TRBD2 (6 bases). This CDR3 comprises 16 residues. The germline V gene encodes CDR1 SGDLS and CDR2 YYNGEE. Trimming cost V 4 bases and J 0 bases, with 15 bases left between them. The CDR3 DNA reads TGTGCCAGCAGCCCCCTCGGGGGTGCTAGCACAGATACGCAGTATTTT. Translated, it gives CASSPLGGASTDTQYF. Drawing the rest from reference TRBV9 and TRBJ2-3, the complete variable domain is DSGVTQTPKHLITATGQRVTLRCSPRSGDLSVYWYQQSLDQGLQFLIQYYNGEERAKGNILERFSAQQFPDLHSELNLSSLELGDSALYFCASSPLGGASTDTQYFGPGTRLTVL.

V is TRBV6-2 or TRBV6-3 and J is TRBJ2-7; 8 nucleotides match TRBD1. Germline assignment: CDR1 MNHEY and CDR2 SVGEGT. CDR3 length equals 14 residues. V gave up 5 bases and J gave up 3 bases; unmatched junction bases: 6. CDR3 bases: TGTGCCAGCAGTACCGGACAGGGAGTCTACGAGCAGTACTTC. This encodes CASSTGQGVYEQYF.

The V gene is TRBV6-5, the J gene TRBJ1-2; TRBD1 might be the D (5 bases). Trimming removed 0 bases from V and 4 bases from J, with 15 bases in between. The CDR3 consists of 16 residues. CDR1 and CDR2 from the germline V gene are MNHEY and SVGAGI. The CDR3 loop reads CASSYSGPPGPYGYTF. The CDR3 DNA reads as TGTGCCAGCAGTTACTCGGGGCCACCCGGACCCTATGGCTACACCTTC.

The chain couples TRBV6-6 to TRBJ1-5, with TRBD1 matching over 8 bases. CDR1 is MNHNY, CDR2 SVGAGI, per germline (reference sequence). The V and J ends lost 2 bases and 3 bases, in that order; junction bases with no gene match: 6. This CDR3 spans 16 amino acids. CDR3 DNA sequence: TGTGCCAGCAGTTACGGATGGACAGGGTACAATCAGCCCCAGCATTTT. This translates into CASSYGWTGYNQPQHF.